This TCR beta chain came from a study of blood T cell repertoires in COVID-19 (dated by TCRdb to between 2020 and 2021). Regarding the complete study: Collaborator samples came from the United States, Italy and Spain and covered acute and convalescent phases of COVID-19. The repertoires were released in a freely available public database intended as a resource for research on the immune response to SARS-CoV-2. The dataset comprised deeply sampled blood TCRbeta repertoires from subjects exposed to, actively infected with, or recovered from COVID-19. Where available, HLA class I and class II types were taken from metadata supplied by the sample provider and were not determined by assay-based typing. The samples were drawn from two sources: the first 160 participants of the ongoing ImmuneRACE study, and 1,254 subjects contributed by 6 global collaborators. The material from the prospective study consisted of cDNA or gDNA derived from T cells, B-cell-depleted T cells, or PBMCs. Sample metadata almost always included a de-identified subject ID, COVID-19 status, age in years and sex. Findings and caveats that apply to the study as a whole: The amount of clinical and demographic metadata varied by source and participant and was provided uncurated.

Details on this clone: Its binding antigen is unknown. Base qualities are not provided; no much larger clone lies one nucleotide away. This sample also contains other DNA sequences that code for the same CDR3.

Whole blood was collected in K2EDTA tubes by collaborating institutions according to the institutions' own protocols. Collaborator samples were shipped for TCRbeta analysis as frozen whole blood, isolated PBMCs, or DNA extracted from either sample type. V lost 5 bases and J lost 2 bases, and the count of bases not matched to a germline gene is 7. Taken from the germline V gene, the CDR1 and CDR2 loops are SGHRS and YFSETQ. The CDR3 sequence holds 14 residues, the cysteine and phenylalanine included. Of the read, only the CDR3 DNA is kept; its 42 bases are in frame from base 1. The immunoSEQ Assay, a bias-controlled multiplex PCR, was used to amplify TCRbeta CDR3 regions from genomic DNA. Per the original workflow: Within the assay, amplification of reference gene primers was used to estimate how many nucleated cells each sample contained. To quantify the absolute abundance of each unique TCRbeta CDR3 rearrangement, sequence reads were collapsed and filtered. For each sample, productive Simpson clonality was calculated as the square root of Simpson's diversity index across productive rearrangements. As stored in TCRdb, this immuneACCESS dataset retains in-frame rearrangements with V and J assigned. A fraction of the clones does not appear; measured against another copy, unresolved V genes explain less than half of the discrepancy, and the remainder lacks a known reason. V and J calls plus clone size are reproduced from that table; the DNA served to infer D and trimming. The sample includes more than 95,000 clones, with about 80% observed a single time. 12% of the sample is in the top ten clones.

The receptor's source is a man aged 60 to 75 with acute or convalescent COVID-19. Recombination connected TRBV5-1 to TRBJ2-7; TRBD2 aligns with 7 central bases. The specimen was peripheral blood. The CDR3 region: CASSLTGTTYEQYF. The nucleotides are TGCGCCAGCAGTCTAACTGGGACTACCTACGAGCAGTACTTC.